The 24 T cell receptor beta chains in this list originate from one sample, sequenced in a study of shared clonotypes between healthy human individuals. Clones were sequenced by immunoSEQ multiplex PCR, and TCRdb holds only the in-frame ones, with some missing. The sample yields 2,500,000 or so clones, around 93% seen once. Source material: naive CD4+ T cells from PBMCs. Specified subset: CD45RA+ positively selected. The receptors here all came from a young man in good health. Some clones in this sample may be carry-over from other donors' samples.

In regard to this clone: Distinct nucleotide sequences in the sample also encode this CDR3. The V and J genes are TRBV5-1 and TRBJ2-7; 12 bases fit TRBD2. CDR3 size: 15 residues. In germline, CDR1 is SGHRS, CDR2 YFSETQ. After removal of 3 bases from V and 2 bases from J, the junction contained 3 bases not matched to a gene. CDR3 sequence (DNA): TGCGCCAGCAGCTCGGGACTAGCGGGCACCTACGAGCAGTACTTC. Translated: CASSSGLAGTYEQYF.

The chain combines TRBV6-6 with TRBJ1-2; D is ambiguous. The ends were cut back, 6 bases at V and 3 bases at J, with 11 bases in the middle. CDR3 size: 13 residues. The germline CDR1 and CDR2 sequences are MNHNY and SVGAGI (reference sequence). The CDR3 region is CASRGAGDYGYTF. Written as DNA, the CDR3 is TGTGCCAGCAGAGGAGCCGGAGACTATGGCTACACCTTC.

The genes are TRBV2 and TRBJ1-1; D unclear. The germline CDR1 and CDR2 sequences are SNHLY and FYNNEI. The CDR3 consists of 13 residues. V lost 3 bases and J 5 bases, leaving 10 bases between the germline ends. The CDR3 reads CASSESVRTEAFF. Written as DNA, the CDR3 is TGTGCCAGCAGTGAGTCGGTTCGGACTGAAGCTTTCTTT.

J is TRBJ1-2 and V is TRBV10-1, with a tentative D call TRBD1 (5 bases). The CDR3 sequence is 16 residues long. V lost 6 bases and J lost 3, with 20 bases in between. Germline CDR1 reads WNHNN; CDR2 reads SYGVQD (reference sequence). CDR3 loop: CASRKPGPRQDYGYTF. CDR3 nucleotide sequence: TGCGCCAGCAGGAAGCCGGGACCCCGGCAAGACTATGGCTACACCTTC.

This chain joins TRBV10-1 and TRBJ2-3; possible D gene TRBD1, 5 bases. V lost 3 bases to trimming and J lost 4 bases, with 14 bases between them. The CDR3 extends over 15 amino acids. In germline, CDR1 is WNHNN, CDR2 SYGVQD (reference sequence). This CDR3 is CASSENRFVADTQYF. Written as DNA, the CDR3 is TGCGCCAGCAGTGAAAACAGGTTCGTCGCAGATACGCAGTATTTT.

CDR3 protein: CASSLFAGRNTIYF. CDR3 DNA: TGTGCCAGCAGCTTGTTTGCCGGTCGAAACACCATATATTTT. The chain carries TRBV5-4 and TRBJ1-3; unclear D gene. The V gene's germline CDR1 is SGHNT and CDR2 YYREEE (reference sequence). With 1 base removed from V and 5 bases from J, the gap between germline ends came to 10 bases. The CDR3 has 14 residues.

This clone was seen just once. Other DNA sequences in the same sample also yield this CDR3. The rearrangement uses TRBV6-5 and TRBJ1-2, with D uncertain. The germline V gene encodes CDR1 MNHEY and CDR2 SVGAGI. V dropped 0 bases and J dropped 3 bases, with 8 bases sitting between them. The CDR3 is made up of 14 amino acids. DNA of the CDR3: TGTGCCAGCAGTTACTCGGCGGGGTACTATGGCTACACCTTC. This codes for CASSYSAGYYGYTF.

In its sample, this clone was seen once. The chain recombines TRBV6-5 with TRBJ2-2, with TRBD2 matching 13 bases. The CDR3 runs 15 residues. V trimming: 7 bases; J trimming: 7 bases; junction bases outside the gene matches: 6. Germline CDR1 is MNHEY and CDR2 is SVGAGI. CDR3 coding DNA: TGTGCCAGCATTAGGACTAGCGGGAGTGGCGGGGAGCTGTTTTTT. Protein sequence: CASIRTSGSGGELFF.

CDR3 loop: CASSVSPLGDRTGELFF. The DNA for the CDR3 is TGTGCCAGCAGCGTAAGCCCCTTGGGGGATCGGACCGGGGAGCTGTTTTTT. This chain connects TRBV9 to TRBJ2-2; D may be TRBD1 or TRBD2 (5 bases each). The CDR3 totals 17 residues. CDR1 is SGDLS and CDR2 is YYNGEE in the germline V gene. V was cut by 1 base and J by 5 bases, with 18 bases left in between.

The rearrangement joins TRBV20-1 to TRBJ1-1; D not resolved. The germline V and J ends were trimmed by 1 base and 11 bases, with 11 bases remaining between them. There are 11 residues in the CDR3. Germline V gene lookup returns CDR1 DFQATT and CDR2 SNEGSKA (reference sequence). CDR3 residues: CSARVSLGAFF. Written as DNA, the CDR3 is TGCAGTGCTAGAGTGTCATTGGGTGCTTTCTTT.

This clone was seen only a few times. This sample includes further DNA sequences coding for the same CDR3. This chain connects TRBV28 to TRBJ1-2, with D uncertain. Germline values: CDR1 MDHEN, CDR2 SYDVKM. Trimming took 1 base from V and 2 from J, leaving 2 bases between them. The CDR3 sequence is 12 residues long. The CDR3 DNA sequence: TGTGCCAGCAGTTTATCGAACTATGGCTACACCTTC. Its protein product is CASSLSNYGYTF.

The chain has TRBV4-1 and TRBJ2-7, with unresolved D. The germline V gene encodes CDR1 MGHRA and CDR2 YSYEKL. Trimming cost V 4 bases and J 3 bases, with 13 bases left between them. The CDR3 runs to 14 residues. The CDR3 DNA sequence: TGCGCCAGCAGCCCCCGAAATAACCGCTACGAGCAGTACTTC. Translation gives CASSPRNNRYEQYF.

This clone came up a few times. The same CDR3 is also encoded by other DNA sequences in this sample. This chain connects TRBV2 to TRBJ1-2; D unclear. Germline CDR1 reads SNHLY; CDR2 reads FYNNEI. The CDR3 runs to 12 residues. V was shortened by 4 bases and J by 2 bases, with 5 bases between the two germline ends. CDR3 sequence reads: CASSARNYGYTF. In DNA form, the CDR3 reads TGTGCCAGCAGTGCAAGGAACTATGGCTACACCTTC.

The chain uses TRBV5-6 and TRBJ2-3, with 7 bases fitting TRBD2. The length of the CDR3 is 12 residues. V lost 4 bases, J lost 10 bases, and 6 bases stayed unmatched. Germline V gene data show CDR1 as SGHDT and CDR2 as YYEEEE. The CDR3 reads CASSGGGTPQYF. DNA for the CDR3: TGTGCCAGCAGCGGGGGGGGGACTCCGCAGTATTTT. The variable domain in full, with the rest retrieved from reference TRBV5-6 and TRBJ2-3, is DAGVTQSPTHLIKTRGQQVTLRCSPKSGHDTVSWYQQALGQGPQFIFQYYEEEERQRGNFPDRFSGHQFPNYSSELNVNALLLGDSALYLCASSGGGTPQYFGPGTRLTVL.

The rearrangement joins TRBV28 to TRBJ1-5, with D unclear. Trimming took 8 bases from V and 4 from J, leaving 15 bases between them. Germline values: CDR1 MDHEN, CDR2 SYDVKM. The CDR3 is made up of 14 amino acids. Written as DNA, the CDR3 is TGTGCCAGCGGATTAACGGGGATTAATCAGCCCCAGCATTTT. It translates to CASGLTGINQPQHF. Using reference TRBV28 and TRBJ1-5 for the parts outside the CDR3, the full variable domain is DVKVTQSSRYLVKRTGEKVFLECVQDMDHENMFWYRQDPGLGLRLIYFSYDVKMKEKGDIPEGYSVSREKKERFSLILESASTNQTSMYLCASGLTGINQPQHFGDGTRLSIL.

About this clone: In the same sample, other DNA sequences code for this CDR3. The chain combines TRBV20-1 with TRBJ2-3; D gene ambiguous. CDR1 DFQATT and CDR2 SNEGSKA come from the germline V gene (reference sequence). V was clipped by 7 bases and J by 0 bases, with 5 bases between them. The length of the CDR3 is 11 residues. The CDR3: CSVGSTDTQYF. The CDR3 DNA reads as TGCAGTGTCGGGAGCACAGATACGCAGTATTTT.

The rearrangement uses TRBV5-1 and TRBJ1-3, with D possibly matching TRBD1 (6 bases). This CDR3 has 15 amino acids. Germline-derived CDR1 and CDR2 are SGHRS and YFSETQ. Trimming stripped 4 bases from V and 4 bases from J, with 15 bases between. Here the CDR3 reads CASSQTPGQGNTIYF. CDR3 in DNA: TGCGCCAGCAGCCAAACCCCGGGACAAGGAAACACCATATATTTT.

The rearrangement links TRBV27 to TRBJ1-4; tentative D call: TRBD1 (5 bases). V lost 6 bases and J lost 12, with 14 bases in between. Germline V CDR1 and CDR2: MNHEY, SMNVEV (reference sequence). CDR3 size: 12 residues. The CDR3 bases are TGTGCCAGCAGCTGGGGGGGATCGGAACTGTTTTTT. This translates into CASSWGGSELFF.

The CDR3 nucleotides read TGTGCCAGTAGTTCGGGGGAGGGCCGCGGTGAGCAGTACTTC. Protein: CASSSGEGRGEQYF. This chain connects TRBV19 to TRBJ2-7; 7 positions agree with TRBD2. J gave up 7 bases and V 5 bases, and 11 bases lay outside the gene matches. Germline V gives CDR1 LNHDA, CDR2 SQIVND (reference sequence). CDR3 length equals 14 residues. Filled out from reference TRBV19 and TRBJ2-7, the complete variable domain reads DGGITQSPKYLFRKEGQNVTLSCEQNLNHDAMYWYRQDPGQGLRLIYYSQIVNDFQKGDIAEGYSVSREKKESFPLTVTSAQKNPTAFYLCASSSGEGRGEQYFGPGTRLTVT.

The rearrangement joins TRBV15 to TRBJ1-2; D may be TRBD1 (5 bases). The germline V gene encodes CDR1 LNHNV and CDR2 YYDKDF (reference sequence). The CDR3 is 15 residues long. V shed 1 base and J shed 2 bases, with 11 bases lying between them. Here the CDR3 DNA reads TGTGCCACCAGCAGAGTGGGGACCGCGAACTATGGCTACACCTTC. Translating it yields CATSRVGTANYGYTF.

The chain carries TRBV7-3 and TRBJ1-4; D perhaps matches TRBD1 (5 bases). Germline V gene data show CDR1 as SGHTA and CDR2 as FQGTGA. The CDR3 totals 15 residues. The V end lost 0 bases, the J end lost 2 bases, and 7 bases lay between the germline ends. The CDR3 DNA follows: TGTGCCAGCAGCTTAACGGGACTTACTAATGAAAAACTGTTTTTT. This encodes CASSLTGLTNEKLFF.

This clone has just one count. The gene calls are TRBV21-1 and TRBJ2-7. TRBV21-1 corresponds to a pseudogene. The CDR3 consists of 15 residues. In DNA, the CDR3 is TGTGCCAGCAGCCAACCGGGACCTTGGGCCTACGAGCAGTACTTC. Translating gives CASSQPGPWAYEQYF.

V usage is TRBV6-1 and J usage is TRBJ1-5, with D possibly TRBD1 on 6 matching bases. Trimming shortened V by 11 bases and J by 5 bases, and 19 bases separated the two germline ends. The CDR3 totals 14 residues. Germline CDR1 and CDR2: MNHNS and SASEGT. The CDR3 spells CAWRGGPNYQPQHF. In DNA, the CDR3 is TGTGCCTGGCGGGGGGGCCCTAACTATCAGCCCCAGCATTTT.

The chain combines TRBV5-1 with TRBJ2-5; 7 nucleotides agree with TRBD2. In germline, CDR1 is SGHRS, CDR2 YFSETQ. This CDR3 is 15 amino acids long. With 5 bases clipped from V and 1 base from J, the junction kept 8 bases outside the gene matches. CDR3 amino acids: CASRIGGGVQETQYF. The CDR3 region has the DNA TGCGCCAGCAGAATTGGTGGGGGGGTCCAAGAGACCCAGTACTTC.